This T cell receptor beta chain was identified in a study of T cells in Graves' hyperthyroidism and ophthalmopathy. Study-wide results and caveats: Ophthalmopathy was told apart from stable hyperthyroidism by a 13 V-J model.

The V end was cut by 0 bases, the J end by 3 bases, with 11 bases between. Germline CDR1 is ENHRY and CDR2 is SYGVKD. The CDR3 is 16 residues long. Source material for PBMCs was 10 ml fresh peripheral blood. About this clonotype itself: Its antigen is currently unknown.

Amplification of TCR beta CDR3 regions was performed using RNA transcripts as template. HTBI primers were used for first-round RT-PCR of the TCR CDR3. TCRdb reanalysed the multiplex PCR reads using MiXCR and keeps one entry per CDR3 protein. This sample has approximately 380,000 distinct CDR3 sequences; about an eighth occur once, and the top ten carry 28%. Sequenced input: blood. The chain employs TRBV10-3 and TRBJ1-4; tentative D call: TRBD1 (5 bases). The receptor comes from a man aged 50-60 years with Graves' ophthalmopathy. The CDR3 protein is CAISESPGGSNEKLFF. For the CDR3, the DNA is TGTGCCATCAGTGAGTCGCCGGGGGGATCTAATGAAAAACTGTTTTTT.